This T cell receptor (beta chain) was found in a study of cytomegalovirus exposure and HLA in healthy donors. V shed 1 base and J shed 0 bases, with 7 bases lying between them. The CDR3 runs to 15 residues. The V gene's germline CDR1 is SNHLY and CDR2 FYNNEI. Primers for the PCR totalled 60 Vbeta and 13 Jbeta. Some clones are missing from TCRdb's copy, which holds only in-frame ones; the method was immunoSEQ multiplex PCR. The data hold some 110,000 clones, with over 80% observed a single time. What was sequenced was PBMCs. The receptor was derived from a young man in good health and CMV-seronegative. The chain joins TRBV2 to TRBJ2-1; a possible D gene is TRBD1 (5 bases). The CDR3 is CASSEDRSSYNEQFF. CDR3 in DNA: TGTGCCAGCAGTGAAGACAGGAGCTCCTACAATGAGCAGTTCTTC.